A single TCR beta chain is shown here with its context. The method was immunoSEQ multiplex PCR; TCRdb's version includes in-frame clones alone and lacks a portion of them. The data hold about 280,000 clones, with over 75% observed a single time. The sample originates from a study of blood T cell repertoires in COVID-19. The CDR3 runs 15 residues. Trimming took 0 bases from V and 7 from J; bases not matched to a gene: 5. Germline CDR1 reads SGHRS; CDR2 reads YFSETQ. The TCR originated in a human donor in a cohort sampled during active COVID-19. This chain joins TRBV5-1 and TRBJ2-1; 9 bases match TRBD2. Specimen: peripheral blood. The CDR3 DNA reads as TGCGCCAGCAGCTTGGTCTCTAGCGGGATGAATGAGCAGTTCTTC. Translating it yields CASSLVSSGMNEQFF.